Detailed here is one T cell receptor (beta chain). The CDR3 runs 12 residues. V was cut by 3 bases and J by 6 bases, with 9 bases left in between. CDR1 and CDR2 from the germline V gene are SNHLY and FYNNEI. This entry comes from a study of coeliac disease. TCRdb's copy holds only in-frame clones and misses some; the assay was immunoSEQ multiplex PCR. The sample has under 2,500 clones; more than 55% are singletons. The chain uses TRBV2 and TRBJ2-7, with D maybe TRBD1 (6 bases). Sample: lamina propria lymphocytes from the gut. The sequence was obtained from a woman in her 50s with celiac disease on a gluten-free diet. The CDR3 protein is CASSELGGEQYF. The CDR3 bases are TGTGCCAGCAGTGAGCTAGGGGGCGAGCAGTACTTC. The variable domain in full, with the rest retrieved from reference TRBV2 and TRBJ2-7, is EPEVTQTPSHQVTQMGQEVILRCVPISNHLYFYWYRQILGQKVEFLVSFYNNEISEKSEIFDDQFSVERPDGSNFTLKIRSTKLEDSAMYFCASSELGGEQYFGPGTRLTVT.